Listed below are T cell receptor beta chains from one sample, sequenced in a study of CD8+ T cells in alopecia areata. Libraries were prepared by immunoSEQ multiplex PCR; TCRdb keeps only in-frame clonotypes and omits some of them. This sample yields 95,000 to 150,000 clones, of which around 50% are seen a single time; roughly a tenth belongs to the top ten. The sample comprised NKG2D-low CD8+ T cells sorted from blood. These receptors were obtained from a human donor with alopecia areata. Both conserved end residues are part of each CDR3. Each record gives: J gene, V gene, clone size, D gene, CDR3 DNA, CDR3 protein. A D gene is named only where the DNA matches it firmly. Part of the rows lack a size; the others show once, few, many or a class for expanded clones.

TRBJ1-1,TRBV11-2,-,-,TGTGCCAGCAGCTTCTGGGGGACCACTGAAGCTTTCTTT,CASSFWGTTEAFF
TRBJ2-1,TRBV5-6,few,TRBD2,TGTGCCAGCAGCTTCGGGGCGGGAGGGATCGATGAGCAGTTCTTC,CASSFGAGGIDEQFF
TRBJ2-3,TRBV29-1,-,TRBD2,TGCAGCGTGGCGACGGGGGAGCGGGGAGATACGCAGTATTTT,CSVATGERGDTQYF
TRBJ2-7,TRBV29-1,few,TRBD1,TGCAGCGTCCGAGACCCGGACAGGAGGAACGAGCAGTACTTC,CSVRDPDRRNEQYF
TRBJ2-3,TRBV28,few,TRBD1,TGTGCCAGCAGTTTTCGGGGACAGGGGGCGCTTGATACGCAGTATTTT,CASSFRGQGALDTQYF
TRBJ2-3,TRBV30,-,-,TGTGCCTGGACCATTGGTGGGGTCAGCACAGATACGCAGTATTTT,CAWTIGGVSTDTQYF
TRBJ1-2,TRBV29-1,-,TRBD1,TGCAGCGTATCAACAGGGGAAGGAGGCTACACCTTC,CSVSTGEGGYTF
TRBJ2-2,TRBV6-1,-,-,TGTGCCAGCAGTGAGGGGGTGGACACCGGGGAGCTGTTTTTT,CASSEGVDTGELFF
TRBJ1-1,TRBV5-4,-,-,TGTGCCAGCAGCCGGGACCTGAACACTGAAGCTTTCTTT,CASSRDLNTEAFF
TRBJ2-7,TRBV14,few,-,TGTGCCAGCAGCCATCTGGGAACCTACGAGCAGTACTTC,CASSHLGTYEQYF
TRBJ2-4,TRBV29-1,few,-,TGCAGCGTTGAAGAGGGGGTGAACATTCAGTACTTC,CSVEEGVNIQYF
TRBJ2-5,TRBV23-1,-,TRBD1,TGCGCCAGCAGTCAATCGCCCGCAGGGGGCCAAGAGACCCAGTACTTC,CASSQSPAGGQETQYF
TRBJ2-1,TRBV28,-,-,TGTGCCAGCAGTTTCGACAGCTCATACAATGAGCAGTTCTTC,CASSFDSSYNEQFF
TRBJ2-3,TRBV29-1,-,TRBD2,TGCAGCGTTGAACTAGCGGGGGGGCGGTGGACAGATACGCAGTATTTT,CSVELAGGRWTDTQYF
TRBJ1-2,TRBV20-1,-,-,TGCAGTCCTAACGATGGCTACACCTTC,CSPNDGYTF
TRBJ2-3,TRBV30,-,-,TGTGCCTGGAGTGCAGGGGGGGGGCCATACACAGATACGCAGTATTTT,CAWSAGGGPYTDTQYF
TRBJ2-7,TRBV28,-,-,TGTGCCACCCAGGTCCCTAGAACAGGGCAGTACTTC,CATQVPRTGQYF
TRBJ1-1,TRBV2,-,-,TGTGCCAGCAGTCGGGGCTCGAACACTGAAGCTTTCTTT,CASSRGSNTEAFF
TRBJ2-7,TRBV29-1,few,TRBD1,TGCAGCGGCGGACAGGGCCGGGAGCAGTACTTC,CSGGQGREQYF
TRBJ2-3,TRBV7-9,few,TRBD1,TGTGCCAGCAGCCGTGGACAGGGGGCAACAGATACGCAGTATTTT,CASSRGQGATDTQYF
TRBJ1-2,TRBV29-1,-,-,TGCAGCGTTGCGAATCGGGGGAACTATGGCTACACCTTC,CSVANRGNYGYTF
TRBJ1-5,TRBV30,-,-,TGTGCCTGGAGTACTGGGAGCAATCAGCCCCAGCATTTT,CAWSTGSNQPQHF
TRBJ2-5,TRBV6-5,-,-,TGTGCCAGCAGTTACGGGGAGACCCAGTACTTC,CASSYGETQYF
TRBJ2-1,TRBV13,-,-,TGTGCCAGCAGTTTACTCGGACAGCAGTTCTTC,CASSLLGQQFF
TRBJ2-5,TRBV30,-,TRBD1,TGTGCCTGGAAAAGGGGGGACAGGTGGAGGGAGACCCAGTACTTC,CAWKRGDRWRETQYF
TRBJ1-2,TRBV29-1,-,-,TGCAGCGTTGTGACCCATGGCTTGGACGGCTACACCTTC,CSVVTHGLDGYTF